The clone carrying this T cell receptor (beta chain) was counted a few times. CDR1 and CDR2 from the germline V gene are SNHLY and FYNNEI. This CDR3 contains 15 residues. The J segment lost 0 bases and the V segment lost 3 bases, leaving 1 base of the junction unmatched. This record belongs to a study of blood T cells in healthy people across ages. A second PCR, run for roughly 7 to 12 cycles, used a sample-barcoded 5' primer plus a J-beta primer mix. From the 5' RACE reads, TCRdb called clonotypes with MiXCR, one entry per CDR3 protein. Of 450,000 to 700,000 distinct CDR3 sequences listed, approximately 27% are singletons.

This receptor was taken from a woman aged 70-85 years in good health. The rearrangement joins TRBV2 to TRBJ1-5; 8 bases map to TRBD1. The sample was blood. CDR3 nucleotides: TGTGCCAGCAGTGAGGGACAGGTTAGCAATCAGCCCCAGCATTTT. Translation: CASSEGQVSNQPQHF. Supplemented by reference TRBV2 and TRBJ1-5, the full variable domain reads EPEVTQTPSHQVTQMGQEVILRCVPISNHLYFYWYRQILGQKVEFLVSFYNNEISEKSEIFDDQFSVERPDGSNFTLKIRSTKLEDSAMYFCASSEGQVSNQPQHFGDGTRLSIL.